What follows are 18 T cell receptor beta chains derived from one specimen sequenced in a study of cytomegalovirus exposure and HLA in healthy donors. Sequenced by immunoSEQ multiplex PCR; TCRdb stores in-frame clones only, minus some. The sample has about 120,000 clones; roughly 86% are singletons. Source material: PBMCs. The source of these receptors is a man younger than 35 in good health and CMV-seronegative.

The chain couples TRBV11-2 to TRBJ1-3, with D perhaps matching TRBD1 (6 bases). There are 15 residues in the CDR3. Germline V gene lookup returns CDR1 SGHAT and CDR2 FQNNGV. The V and J ends lost 3 bases and 0 bases respectively, with 9 bases between them. In nucleotides, the CDR3 is TGTGCCAGCAGCTTCGGACAGAACTCTGGAAACACCATATATTTT. Translating gives CASSFGQNSGNTIYF.

This clone was observed once. The gene calls are TRBV9 and TRBJ2-3, with D perhaps matching TRBD1 (6 bases). Trimming shortened V by 3 bases and J by 3 bases, and 17 bases separated the two germline ends. Germline CDR1 SGDLS, CDR2 YYNGEE. There are 16 residues in the CDR3. The CDR3 DNA reads TGTGCCAGCAGCGCCCAGGGGTTGGCGGCTACAGATACGCAGTATTTT. Translation gives CASSAQGLAATDTQYF.

The chain combines TRBV29-1 with TRBJ2-3, with 10 bases fitting TRBD2. There are 16 residues in the CDR3. J was trimmed by 10 bases and V by 2 bases; bases with no gene match: 15. Per the germline V gene, CDR1 is SQVTM and CDR2 is ANQGSEA. The CDR3 sequence: CSVEWTSGLFGRPQYF. For the CDR3, the DNA is TGCAGCGTTGAATGGACTAGCGGCCTCTTTGGTCGGCCGCAGTATTTT.

The chain has TRBV12-2 and TRBJ2-7; no check of the table's D call, TRBD1, against the DNA was made. TRBV12-2 is described as a pseudogene. The CDR3 spans 15 residues. Here the CDR3 reads CASRLAGQGCYEQYF. Here the CDR3 DNA reads TGTGCAAGTCGCTTAGCGGGGCAGGGCTGCTACGAGCAGTACTTC.

The chain is built from TRBV27 and TRBJ1-4; unclear D gene. V was pared by 3 bases and J by 6 bases, with 14 bases between. The CDR3 covers 15 residues. Germline V gives CDR1 MNHEY, CDR2 SMNVEV (reference sequence). The CDR3 here is CASSFYGRKDEKLFF. CDR3 DNA sequence: TGTGCCAGCAGTTTTTATGGGAGGAAAGATGAAAAACTGTTTTTT.

This sequence joins TRBV5-1 and TRBJ2-7; D might be TRBD2 (7 bases). Germline V lookup: CDR1 SGHRS, CDR2 YFSETQ. CDR3 size: 15 residues. V shed 4 bases and J shed 0 bases, with 14 bases lying between them. The DNA of the CDR3 is TGCGCCAGCAGCCCCGGGGGGCGCAACTCCTACGAGCAGTACTTC. Residues: CASSPGGRNSYEQYF.

V is TRBV19 and J is TRBJ1-4, with 7 bases that match TRBD1. CDR1 and CDR2 (germline): LNHDA, SQIVND (reference sequence). J was trimmed by 7 bases and V by 3 bases; bases with no gene match: 14. This CDR3 comprises 17 residues. The CDR3 sequence is CASSITSGQGVGEKLFF. The CDR3 nucleotides are TGTGCCAGTAGTATTACAAGCGGCCAGGGGGTTGGTGAAAAACTGTTTTTT.

The genes are TRBV19 and TRBJ2-1; 10 nucleotides line up with TRBD2. CDR3 length: 16 amino acids. Looked up from germline, CDR1 is LNHDA and CDR2 is SQIVND (reference sequence). The J segment lost 7 bases and the V segment lost 2 bases, leaving 8 bases of the junction unmatched. The CDR3 region has the DNA TGTGCCAGTAGTATAAATAAACTAGCGGGAACTAATGAGCAGTTCTTC. Amino acids: CASSINKLAGTNEQFF.

The chain is built from TRBV6-5 and TRBJ1-2, with 7 bases matching TRBD1. Per the germline V gene, CDR1 is MNHEY and CDR2 is SVGAGI. The CDR3 is 13 amino acids. V lost 7 bases and J lost 2; bases outside the gene matches: 4. The CDR3 bases are TGTGCCAGCACCCGGACAGGCAACTATGGCTACACCTTC. It specifies CASTRTGNYGYTF.

This chain joins TRBV5-1 and TRBJ2-1; D remains unclear. CDR1 is SGHRS, CDR2 YFSETQ, per germline. CDR3 length equals 13 residues. The ends were cut back, 4 bases at V and 4 bases at J, with 9 bases in the middle. The CDR3 sequence is CASSHDSYNEQFF. CDR3 nucleotides: TGCGCCAGCAGCCACGACTCATACAATGAGCAGTTCTTC.

This rearrangement joins TRBV25-1 to TRBJ2-1; TRBD2 is a possible D gene (6 bases). This CDR3 region has 16 residues. Germline values: CDR1 MGHDK, CDR2 SYGVNS. Trimming shortened V by 3 bases and J by 3 bases, and 15 bases separated the two germline ends. The CDR3 here is CASSEKIADSYNEQFF. CDR3 DNA: TGTGCCAGCAGTGAGAAGATAGCGGATAGCTACAATGAGCAGTTCTTC.

This clone has a handful of counts. This chain joins TRBV6-4 and TRBJ1-1; TRBD1 is a possible D gene (6 bases). The ends were cut back, 5 bases at V and 1 base at J, with 11 bases in the middle. Per germline, CDR1 MRHNA and CDR2 SNTAGT. The CDR3 is 14 residues long. The CDR3 bases are TGTGCCAGCAGTTCGGCAGGGGCGAACACTGAAGCTTTCTTT. This gives the protein CASSSAGANTEAFF.

CDR3 nucleotide sequence: TGTGCCAGCAGCTCCCCCGAGACAGGCGGAAATTCACCCCTCCACTTT. Translated, it gives CASSSPETGGNSPLHF. The chain carries TRBV7-2 and TRBJ1-6; the D gene is possibly TRBD1 (6 bases). CDR1 is SGHTA and CDR2 is FQGNSA in the germline V gene. V was shortened by 4 bases and J by 7 bases, with 17 bases between the two germline ends. The CDR3 is 16 amino acids. The variable domain in full, with the rest retrieved from reference TRBV7-2 and TRBJ1-6, is GAGVSQSPSNKVTEKGKDVELRCDPISGHTALYWYRQSLGQGLEFLIYFQGNSAPDKSGLPSDRFSAERTGGSVSTLTIQRTQQEDSAVYLCASSSPETGGNSPLHFGNGTRLTVT.

This sequence joins TRBV7-9 and TRBJ1-1, with D hard to call. Per the germline V gene, CDR1 is SEHNR and CDR2 is FQNEAQ (reference sequence). The CDR3 covers 14 residues. Trimming pared 5 bases from V and 5 bases from J, leaving 15 bases between. This CDR3 is CASSRPYGGTEAFF. CDR3 sequence (DNA): TGTGCCAGCAGCCGCCCGTATGGAGGGACTGAAGCTTTCTTT.

The CDR3 nucleotides read TGTGCCAGCAGCTTGTTCATCTTGACGGGAACCACAGATACGCAGTATTTT. Amino acids: CASSLFILTGTTDTQYF. This chain uses TRBV7-8 with TRBJ2-3; TRBD2 might be the D (5 bases). Per germline, CDR1 SGHVS and CDR2 FQNEAQ. V was cut by 3 bases and J by 2 bases, with 18 bases left in between. The CDR3 length is 17 residues.

The gene calls are TRBV5-6 and TRBJ1-2; weak D call: TRBD1 (6 bases). V lost 0 bases and J 3 bases, leaving 12 bases between the germline ends. Germline V lookup: CDR1 SGHDT, CDR2 YYEEEE. CDR3 length: 15 amino acids. The CDR3 DNA is TGTGCCAGCAGCTTGGGAGGGGGGGGATACTATGGCTACACCTTC. It is translated as CASSLGGGGYYGYTF. Together with reference TRBV5-6 and TRBJ1-2, the CDR3 gives the full variable domain: DAGVTQSPTHLIKTRGQQVTLRCSPKSGHDTVSWYQQALGQGPQFIFQYYEEEERQRGNFPDRFSGHQFPNYSSELNVNALLLGDSALYLCASSLGGGGYYGYTFGSGTRLTVV.

Here the CDR3 reads CASSTRRGGGNTIYF. The CDR3 DNA sequence: TGTGCCAGCTCCACTCGTCGGGGGGGCGGAAACACCATATATTTT. The genes are TRBV6-1 and TRBJ1-3, with TRBD1 as a possible D gene (6 bases). CDR3 length: 15 amino acids. Germline V CDR1 and CDR2: MNHNS, SASEGT. Trimming pared 8 bases from V and 4 bases from J, leaving 18 bases between.

The J gene is TRBJ1-2, the V gene TRBV10-3; 9 bases line up with TRBD1. CDR3 length: 17 residues. V dropped 0 bases and J dropped 3; count of bases not matched to a gene: 8. The germline V gene has CDR1 ENHRY and CDR2 SYGVKD. For the CDR3, the DNA is TGTGCCATCAGTGAGTCGACTCTAGGACAGGGGCACTATGGCTACACCTTC. Its protein product is CAISESTLGQGHYGYTF.